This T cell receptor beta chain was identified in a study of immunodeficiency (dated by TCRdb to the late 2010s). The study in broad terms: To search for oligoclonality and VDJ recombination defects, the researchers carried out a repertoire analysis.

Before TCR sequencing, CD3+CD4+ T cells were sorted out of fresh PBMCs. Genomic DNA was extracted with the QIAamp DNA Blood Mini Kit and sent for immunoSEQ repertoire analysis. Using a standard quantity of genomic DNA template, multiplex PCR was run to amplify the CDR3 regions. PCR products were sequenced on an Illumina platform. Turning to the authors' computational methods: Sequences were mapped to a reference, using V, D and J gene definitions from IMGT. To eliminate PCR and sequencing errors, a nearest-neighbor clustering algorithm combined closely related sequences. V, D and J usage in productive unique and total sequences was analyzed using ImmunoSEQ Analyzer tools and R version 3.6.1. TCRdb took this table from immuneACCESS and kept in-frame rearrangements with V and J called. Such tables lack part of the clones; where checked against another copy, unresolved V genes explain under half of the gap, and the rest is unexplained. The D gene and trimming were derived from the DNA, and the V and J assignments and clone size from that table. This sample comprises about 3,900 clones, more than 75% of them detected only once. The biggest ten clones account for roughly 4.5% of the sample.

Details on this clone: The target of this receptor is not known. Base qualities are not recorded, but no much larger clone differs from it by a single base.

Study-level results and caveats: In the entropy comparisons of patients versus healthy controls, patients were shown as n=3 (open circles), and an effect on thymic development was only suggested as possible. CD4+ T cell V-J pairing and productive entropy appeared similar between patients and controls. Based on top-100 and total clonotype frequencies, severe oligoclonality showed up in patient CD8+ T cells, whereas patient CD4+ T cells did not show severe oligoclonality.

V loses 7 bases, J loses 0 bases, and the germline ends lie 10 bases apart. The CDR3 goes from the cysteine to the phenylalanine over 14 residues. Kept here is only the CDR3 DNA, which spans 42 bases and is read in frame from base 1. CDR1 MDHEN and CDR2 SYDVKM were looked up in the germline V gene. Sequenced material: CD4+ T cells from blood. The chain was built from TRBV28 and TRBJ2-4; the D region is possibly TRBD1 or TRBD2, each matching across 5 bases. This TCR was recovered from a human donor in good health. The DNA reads TGTGCCAGCACCGAAGGGACAGCCAAAAACATTCAGTACTTC. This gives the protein CASTEGTAKNIQYF. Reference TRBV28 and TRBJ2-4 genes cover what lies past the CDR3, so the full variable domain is DVKVTQSSRYLVKRTGEKVFLECVQDMDHENMFWYRQDPGLGLRLIYFSYDVKMKEKGDIPEGYSVSREKKERFSLILESASTNQTSMYLCASTEGTAKNIQYFGAGTRLSVL.